This is a list of T cell receptor beta chains from one sample in a study of cytomegalovirus exposure and HLA in healthy donors. Only in-frame clones appear in the TCRdb table, and some are missing; sequencing was by immunoSEQ multiplex PCR. The sample yields 100,000 to 150,000 clones, 74% seen once. What was sequenced was PBMCs. The receptors stem from a woman aged 45-60 years in good health and CMV-seropositive. CDR3s leave out the opening cysteine and the closing phenylalanine or tryptophan. Fields, in order: J gene, CDR3 length, V gene, CDR3 protein.

>TRBJ2-1|13|TRBV5-1
ASSDQRTGTNEQF
>TRBJ2-3|12|TRBV30
AWSVGLAGAGQY
>TRBJ2-3|13|TRBV5-6
ASSPRWAFTDTQY
>TRBJ2-3|12|TRBV29-1
SVFRQEGTDTQY
>TRBJ1-5|14|TRBV7-2
ASSPTQGIRYQPQH
>TRBJ2-5|13|TRBV19
ASRSLAGGQETQY
>TRBJ2-2|15|TRBV5-1
ASGPAQRGGNTGELF
>TRBJ2-2|17|TRBV7-9
ASSLVPLLAGVNTGELF
>TRBJ2-1|12|TRBV6-5
ASSRLAGGNEQF
>TRBJ2-3|8|TRBV19
ASLGDTQY
>TRBJ1-2|11|TRBV10-2
ASSQRSNYGYT
>TRBJ2-7|11|TRBV7-7
ASSLMDRGEQY
>TRBJ2-3|11|TRBV4-1
ASSQGGGDTQY
>TRBJ1-1|13|TRBV6-5
ASRQGRLLGTEAF
>TRBJ2-1|13|TRBV28
ASSTTSGRYNEQF
>TRBJ2-7|13|TRBV6-6
ASQKQGIESYEQY
>TRBJ1-1|11|TRBV6-4
ASTYEPGTEAF
>TRBJ1-3|13|TRBV11-2
ASSVGRGPGNTIY
>TRBJ2-7|12|TRBV6-5
ASSGSGITYEQY
>TRBJ1-5|13|TRBV4-1
ASSQDPGGNQPQH
>TRBJ1-1|13|TRBV7-6
ASSPVLGINTEAF
>TRBJ1-1|10|TRBV29-1
SVDYRGTEAF
>TRBJ1-6|10|TRBV6-5
ASSYPDSPLH
>TRBJ1-6|12|TRBV11-2
ASSLGTANSPLH
>TRBJ1-2|10|TRBV30
ASVKRVYGYT
>TRBJ2-1|12|TRBV9
ASSRSLGPNEQF
>TRBJ1-6|11|TRBV10-2
ASLDRGAGPLH
>TRBJ2-1|12|TRBV6-1
ASSEAADANEQF
>TRBJ1-5|13|TRBV5-4
ASSFGGSGNQPQH
>TRBJ1-2|11|TRBV6-1
ASSEGWPYGYT
>TRBJ2-3|14|TRBV5-4
ASSLDPGWSTDTQY
>TRBJ2-3|12|TRBV11-2
ASSFGGSTDTQY
>TRBJ2-2|12|TRBV12-5
ASGFGQRTGELF
>TRBJ1-2|16|TRBV2
ASSARAGQGARGYGYT
>TRBJ2-3|11|TRBV9
ASSANRGDTQY
>TRBJ2-3|10|TRBV29-1
SVYTGVDTQY
>TRBJ2-7|9|TRBV6-1
ATLVSYEQY
>TRBJ1-6|12|TRBV6-5
ASKVGSYNSPLH
>TRBJ2-5|13|TRBV27
ASTKLSGYQETQY
>TRBJ2-1|10|TRBV27
ASSSQGNEQF
>TRBJ1-1|11|TRBV19
ASGQTVNTEAF
>TRBJ1-2|13|TRBV4-1
ASSQAGQFNYGYT
>TRBJ1-1|13|TRBV7-2
ASTLGVGGNTEAF
>TRBJ1-3|13|TRBV6-6
ASTLTAASGNTIY
>TRBJ1-2|12|TRBV5-1
ASSLVQGSYGYT
>TRBJ2-2|15|TRBV5-5
ASSLALGRGGTGELF